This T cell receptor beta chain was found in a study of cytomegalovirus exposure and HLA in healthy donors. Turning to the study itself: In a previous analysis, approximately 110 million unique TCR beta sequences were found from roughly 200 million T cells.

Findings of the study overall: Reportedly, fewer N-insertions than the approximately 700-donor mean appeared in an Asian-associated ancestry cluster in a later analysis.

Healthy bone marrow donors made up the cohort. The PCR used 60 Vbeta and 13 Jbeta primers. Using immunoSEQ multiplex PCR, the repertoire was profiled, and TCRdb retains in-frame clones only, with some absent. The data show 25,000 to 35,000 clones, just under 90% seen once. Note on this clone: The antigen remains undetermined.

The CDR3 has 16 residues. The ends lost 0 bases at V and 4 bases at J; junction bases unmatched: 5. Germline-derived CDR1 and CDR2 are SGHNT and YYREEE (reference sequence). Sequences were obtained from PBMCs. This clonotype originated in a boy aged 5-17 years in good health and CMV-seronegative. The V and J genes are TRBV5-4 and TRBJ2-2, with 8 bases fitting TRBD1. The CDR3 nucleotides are TGTGCCAGCAGCTTGGGCCAGGGGGCCGGCACCGGGGAGCTGTTTTTT. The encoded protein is CASSLGQGAGTGELFF.